One and the same sample provided the 9 T cell receptor beta chains below, sequenced in a study of naive and memory T cell subsets. An equimolar mix of two oligonucleotides served as the beta constant-region primer for TRBC1 and TRBC2. MiXCR, run by TCRdb on the UMI-ligation and nested PCR reads, gives a single entry per CDR3 protein. The sample holds some 150,000 distinct CDR3 sequences, about 15% seen once. The sequenced material came from naive CD4+ T cells from blood. The receptors were gathered from a human donor in good health.

V usage is TRBV6-2 or TRBV6-3 and J usage is TRBJ2-3; D unresolved. The CDR3 contains 12 residues. V was pared by 7 bases and J by 6 bases, with 11 bases between. Germline CDR1 MNHEY, CDR2 SVGEGT. The CDR3: CASTHTADTQYF. For the CDR3, the DNA is TGTGCCAGCACCCACACCGCGGATACGCAGTATTTT.

The chain joins TRBV3-1 to TRBJ1-6; 9 bases map to TRBD1. The germline CDR1 and CDR2 sequences are LGHDT and YNNKEL (reference sequence). CDR3 length: 16 residues. Trimming at V came to 3 bases and at J to 4 bases, leaving 4 bases not matched to a gene. The CDR3 DNA is TGTGCCAGCAGCCACCTGGGACAGGGATATAATTCACCCCTCCACTTT. Translation: CASSHLGQGYNSPLHF.

This chain uses TRBV28 with TRBJ2-3, with TRBD2 identical over 9 bases. CDR3 size: 20 residues. Losses at the gene ends were 2 bases for V and 3 bases for J; bases not matched to a gene: 18. Germline CDR1 is MDHEN and CDR2 is SYDVKM. CDR3 nucleotide sequence: TGTGCCAGCAGTTTAAGGTTATTGAGGGTGAGGACTAGCGTAACAGATACGCAGTATTTT. As protein: CASSLRLLRVRTSVTDTQYF.

This clonotype has just a few counts. The genes are TRBV20-1 and TRBJ1-1; D remains ambiguous. The V end lost 2 bases, the J end lost 1 base, and 8 bases lay between the germline ends. Per germline, CDR1 DFQATT and CDR2 SNEGSKA (reference sequence). The CDR3 sequence is 13 residues long. CDR3 coding DNA: TGCAGTGCTAGAACGGACCCGAACACTGAAGCTTTCTTT. Residues: CSARTDPNTEAFF.

The chain employs TRBV19 and TRBJ2-1, with 7 bases matching TRBD2. The CDR3 has 12 residues. Germline CDR1 reads LNHDA; CDR2 reads SQIVND (reference sequence). V dropped 7 bases and J dropped 10; count of bases not matched to a gene: 7. As DNA, the CDR3 is TGTGCCAGTACCACCCTCGGGGGGGAGCAGTTCTTC. The encoded protein is CASTTLGGEQFF.

This clonotype was detected only a few times. The rearrangement uses TRBV6-5 and TRBJ2-3, with D tentatively TRBD1 (5 bases). The CDR3 covers 13 residues. V lost 6 bases and J lost 5, with 12 bases in between. The germline gives CDR1 MNHEY, CDR2 SVGAGI. For the CDR3, the DNA is TGTGCCAGCAGCCACAGCCAGGGAGATACGCAGTATTTT. It yields the protein CASSHSQGDTQYF.

V is TRBV10-2 and J is TRBJ2-7; no clear D gene. The CDR3 contains 14 residues. Trimming stripped 8 bases from V and 0 bases from J, with 14 bases between. Germline V gene sequence: CDR1 WSHSY, CDR2 SAAADI. CDR3: CASRLDQFSYEQYF. CDR3 in DNA: TGCGCCAGCCGGCTAGACCAATTCTCCTACGAGCAGTACTTC.

This clonotype was seen only a few times. This chain uses TRBV28 with TRBJ2-1, with TRBD2 matching over 10 bases. The V segment lost 6 bases and the J segment 5 bases; nucleotides outside the gene matches: 1. Germline values: CDR1 MDHEN, CDR2 SYDVKM. This CDR3 has 13 amino acids. The CDR3 spells CASSLAGDNEQFF. CDR3 coding DNA: TGTGCCAGCAGCCTAGCGGGAGACAATGAGCAGTTCTTC.

The V and J genes are TRBV5-1 and TRBJ2-3; D possibly uses TRBD1 or TRBD2 (5 bases each). This CDR3 comprises 16 residues. Germline V gene lookup returns CDR1 SGHRS and CDR2 YFSETQ. The V and J ends lost 4 bases and 6 bases respectively, with 21 bases between them. In DNA form, the CDR3 reads TGCGCCAGCAGCCCGGGGACCCTCGGAACGGGGGATACGCAGTATTTT. Residues: CASSPGTLGTGDTQYF.